The 26 T cell receptor beta chains presented below share a single source sample, sequenced in a study of T cells in localized non-small cell lung cancer. Here immunoSEQ multiplex PCR was the method, and the copy in TCRdb shows in-frame clones only, minus some. Of 1,500 or so clones listed, 20% to 25% are singletons. Sequencing was performed on lung tumor tissue, taken before any cancer treatment. The receptors were gathered from a male donor older than 55 with stage III lung adenocarcinoma.

This clone is labeled as medium-sized. This chain connects TRBV9 to TRBJ1-2; D is uncertain. The V end was cut by 4 bases, the J end by 2 bases, with 12 bases between. Germline CDR1 reads SGDLS; CDR2 reads YYNGEE. The length of the CDR3 is 14 residues. CDR3 residues: CASSSAAINYGYTF. The CDR3 DNA reads as TGTGCCAGCAGCTCAGCAGCGATAAACTATGGCTACACCTTC. The variable domain in full, completed from reference TRBV9 and TRBJ1-2, reads DSGVTQTPKHLITATGQRVTLRCSPRSGDLSVYWYQQSLDQGLQFLIQYYNGEERAKGNILERFSAQQFPDLHSELNLSSLELGDSALYFCASSSAAINYGYTFGSGTRLTVV.

The chain carries TRBV11-3 and TRBJ2-1; 11 bases are shared with TRBD1. This CDR3 spans 16 amino acids. Germline trimming cut 7 bases from V and 5 bases from J; bases unmatched to any gene: 10. Germline assignment: CDR1 SGHNT and CDR2 YENEEA. CDR3 in amino acids: CASIPFRDRGNNEQFF. DNA for the CDR3: TGTGCCAGCATCCCGTTCCGGGACAGGGGGAACAATGAGCAGTTCTTC.

The J gene is TRBJ1-1, the V gene TRBV10-2; D is undetermined. The CDR3 sequence is 12 residues long. The germline V gene encodes CDR1 WSHSY and CDR2 SAAADI. Trimming removed 10 bases at V and 2 bases at J, with 11 bases between. CDR3 sequence reads: CATRAANTEAFF. As DNA, the CDR3 is TGCGCCACCAGAGCCGCAAACACTGAAGCTTTCTTT.

By share, this clone ranks as medium-sized. This chain uses TRBV9 with TRBJ2-2; 7 nucleotides agree with TRBD1. Germline CDR1 SGDLS, CDR2 YYNGEE. The ends lost 3 bases at V and 1 base at J; junction bases unmatched: 6. The CDR3 extends over 16 amino acids. CDR3 residues: CASSAHRGRNTGELFF. CDR3 DNA: TGTGCCAGCAGCGCGCACAGGGGTCGGAACACCGGGGAGCTGTTTTTT.

This chain connects TRBV19 to TRBJ2-2; 8 bases agree with TRBD2. Germline V gene data show CDR1 as LNHDA and CDR2 as SQIVND (reference sequence). This CDR3 contains 15 residues. V lost 7 bases, J lost 1 base, and 5 bases stayed unmatched. CDR3 residues: CASTGGTLNTGELFF. In DNA, the CDR3 is TGTGCCAGTACGGGGGGGACACTGAACACCGGGGAGCTGTTTTTT.

The CDR3 sequence is CSVDGQGSTGELFF. In DNA form, the CDR3 reads TGCAGCGTTGATGGTCAGGGCTCCACCGGGGAGCTGTTTTTT. V is TRBV29-1 and J is TRBJ2-2; maybe TRBD1 (5 bases). Trimming removed 3 bases at V and 4 bases at J, with 12 bases between. This CDR3 is built from 14 residues. Germline V gives CDR1 SQVTM, CDR2 ANQGSEA.

This clone was observed a few times. The chain combines TRBV15 with TRBJ1-3, with 9 bases matching TRBD1. The CDR3 runs 14 residues. Germline values: CDR1 LNHNV, CDR2 YYDKDF (reference sequence). After removal of 5 bases from V and 2 bases from J, the junction contained 1 base not matched to a gene. The chain's CDR3 is CATSRTGAGNTIYF. CDR3 coding DNA: TGTGCCACCAGCCGGACAGGGGCTGGAAACACCATATATTTT.

J is TRBJ1-2 and V is TRBV19; a possible D gene is TRBD1 (5 bases). V lost 6 bases and J lost 7, with 15 bases in between. Germline assignment: CDR1 LNHDA and CDR2 SQIVND (reference sequence). There are 13 residues in the CDR3. CDR3 bases: TGTGCCAGTAGCCCGATCGGGGGAGCTGGCTACACCTTC. This translates into CASSPIGGAGYTF.

The genes are TRBV6-8 and TRBJ1-4; tentative D call: TRBD1 (6 bases). CDR3 length: 14 residues. Trimming left V 7 bases short and J 5 bases short, with 14 bases between. Per the germline V gene, CDR1 is MNHGY and CDR2 is SAAAGT. The CDR3 here is CASKFGTRNEKLFF. CDR3 nucleotides: TGTGCCAGCAAATTCGGGACAAGAAATGAAAAACTGTTTTTT.

The chain joins TRBV9 to TRBJ1-2; D not resolved. CDR3 length: 13 residues. Trimming removed 5 bases at V and 6 bases at J, with 14 bases between. CDR1 and CDR2 from the germline V gene are SGDLS and YYNGEE. The CDR3 sequence is CASSESERDGYTF. The DNA for the CDR3 is TGTGCCAGCAGTGAATCCGAGAGAGATGGCTACACCTTC.

V gene TRBV15 combines with J gene TRBJ1-4; 8 bases fit TRBD1. Germline trimming cut 2 bases from V and 7 bases from J; bases unmatched to any gene: 12. Germline CDR1 and CDR2: LNHNV and YYDKDF (reference sequence). The CDR3 extends over 17 amino acids. The CDR3 coding sequence is TGTGCCACCAGCAGAACCCCTTCTCGGACAGGGCTTGAAAAACTGTTTTTT. Its protein is CATSRTPSRTGLEKLFF.

The genes are TRBV7-6 and TRBJ1-1, with TRBD1 matching 11 bases. The CDR3 consists of 16 residues. The germline V gene has CDR1 SGHVS and CDR2 FNYEAQ. V gave up 8 bases and J gave up 2 bases; unmatched junction bases: 10. The CDR3 region has the DNA TGTGCCAGCCTTCACCGGGACAGGGGGGGAAACACTGAAGCTTTCTTT. This encodes CASLHRDRGGNTEAFF.

This clone counts as medium-sized. V gene TRBV11-3 combines with J gene TRBJ1-3, with D hard to call. Looked up from germline, CDR1 is SGHNT and CDR2 is YENEEA. V lost 3 bases to trimming and J lost 0 bases, with 9 bases between them. This CDR3 is 15 amino acids long. The CDR3 region has the DNA TGTGCCAGCAGCTTGGACCCGATCTCTGGAAACACCATATATTTT. Protein sequence: CASSLDPISGNTIYF.

By frequency in the sample, this clone is large. The chain couples TRBV6-8 to TRBJ2-7; possible D gene TRBD1, 6 bases. The CDR3 contains 15 residues. Trimming stripped 0 bases from V and 5 bases from J, with 14 bases between. Germline V gene lookup returns CDR1 MNHGY and CDR2 SAAAGT. In DNA form, the CDR3 reads TGTGCCAGCAGTTACTCGGAACAGGGTAGTGACGAGCAGTACTTC. Translating gives CASSYSEQGSDEQYF.

The chain is built from TRBV18 and TRBJ1-6; D unclear. CDR3 length equals 14 residues. Germline CDR1 is KGHSH and CDR2 is LQKENI. The V and J ends lost 5 bases and 10 bases respectively, with 15 bases between them. The CDR3 is CASSLDGIESPLHF. CDR3 nucleotides: TGTGCCAGCTCATTGGACGGTATAGAGTCACCCCTCCACTTT.

This clone is labeled as large. The chain carries TRBV11-3 and TRBJ1-6, with 7 bases aligning to TRBD1. V gave up 2 bases and J gave up 10 bases; unmatched junction bases: 5. This CDR3 has 14 amino acids. CDR1 and CDR2 (germline): SGHNT, YENEEA. The CDR3 region has the DNA TGTGCCAGCAGCTTAAAAGGGGGCACCTCACCCCTCCACTTT. This sequence encodes CASSLKGGTSPLHF.

The chain recombines TRBV18 with TRBJ1-3; 7 nucleotides align to TRBD1. Germline CDR1 KGHSH, CDR2 LQKENI. This CDR3 region has 15 residues. Trimming took 2 bases from V and 4 from J; bases not matched to a gene: 5. CDR3 protein: CASSPEGQLGNTIYF. CDR3 DNA: TGTGCCAGCTCACCAGAGGGACAGCTAGGAAACACCATATATTTT.

CDR3 DNA: TGTGCCAGCAGCATTAACAGCTTCTCTGGAAACACCATATATTTT. This sequence encodes CASSINSFSGNTIYF. The rearrangement links TRBV16 to TRBJ1-3; D remains ambiguous. V lost 5 bases, J lost 0 bases, and 11 bases lay in between. The CDR3 runs to 15 residues. Per the germline V gene, CDR1 is KGHSY and CDR2 is FQNENV. Full variable domain (missing parts from reference TRBV16 and TRBJ1-3): GEEVAQTPKHLVRGEGQKAKLYCAPIKGHSYVFWYQQVLKNEFKFLISFQNENVFDETGMPKERFSAKCLPNSPCSLEIQATKLEDSAVYFCASSINSFSGNTIYFGEGSWLTVV.

In its sample, this clone is large. J is TRBJ1-1 and V is TRBV6-8, with TRBD1 identical over 9 bases. Germline V gene lookup returns CDR1 MNHGY and CDR2 SAAAGT. The CDR3 is 15 residues long. V lost 6 bases, J lost 13 bases, and 18 bases stayed unmatched. CDR3 DNA sequence: TGTGCCAGCAGAAGGACACAGGGGGCGAAAGGAGGAAATTTCTTT. This encodes CASRRTQGAKGGNFF.

The table lists this clone with a few counts. The rearrangement uses TRBV10-1 and TRBJ2-3, with unresolved D. CDR1 and CDR2 from the germline V gene are WNHNN and SYGVQD (reference sequence). CDR3 size: 15 residues. Trimming left V 3 bases short and J 5 bases short, with 15 bases between. In nucleotides, the CDR3 is TGCGCCAGCAGTGACCGAGCCGATAGAGAAGATACGCAGTATTTT. Protein sequence: CASSDRADREDTQYF.

This clone was seen only a few times. V and J are TRBV6-8 and TRBJ1-1; D remains ambiguous. CDR3 length: 12 residues. Per the germline V gene, CDR1 is MNHGY and CDR2 is SAAAGT. Trimming shortened V by 7 bases and J by 7 bases, and 13 bases separated the two germline ends. The CDR3: CASNRVEVEAFF. The CDR3 region has the DNA TGTGCCAGCAATAGAGTAGAGGTTGAAGCTTTCTTT.

The chain links TRBV6-8 to TRBJ2-1, with 9 bases matching TRBD2. The CDR3 runs to 18 residues. Germline CDR1 is MNHGY and CDR2 is SAAAGT. J gave up 6 bases and V 5 bases, and 17 bases lay outside the gene matches. CDR3 sequence: CASSPWVAGEWGRNEQFF. CDR3 sequence (DNA): TGTGCCAGCAGTCCCTGGGTAGCGGGGGAGTGGGGACGCAATGAGCAGTTCTTC.

This clone occurred a few times. The rearrangement links TRBV18 to TRBJ1-2; D gene unclear. V was shortened by 0 bases and J by 3 bases, with 5 bases between the two germline ends. CDR1 is KGHSH, CDR2 LQKENI, per germline. The CDR3 is made up of 13 amino acids. As DNA, the CDR3 is TGTGCCAGCTCACCACCATCAGACTATGGCTACACCTTC. Translated, it gives CASSPPSDYGYTF.

The chain has TRBV30 and TRBJ1-1; D might be TRBD1 (5 bases). Trimming stripped 0 bases from V and 10 bases from J, with 9 bases between. The CDR3 extends over 11 amino acids. Germline V gene data show CDR1 as GTSNPN and CDR2 as SVGIG (reference sequence). CDR3 DNA sequence: TGTGCCTGGAGTGTGGGGGATGCAGCTTTCTTT. As protein: CAWSVGDAAFF.

This clone has a handful of counts. The chain is built from TRBV19 and TRBJ2-3; the D gene could be TRBD1 or TRBD2 (5 bases each). The length of the CDR3 is 14 residues. Germline loops: CDR1 LNHDA, CDR2 SQIVND (reference sequence). Trimming removed 6 bases at V and 6 bases at J, with 16 bases between. CDR3 sequence reads: CASRTGTSSDTQYF. CDR3 nucleotide sequence: TGTGCCAGTAGGACCGGGACCTCAAGTGATACGCAGTATTTT.

V gene TRBV6-8 combines with J gene TRBJ1-6; D uncertain. The CDR3 has 13 amino acids. CDR1 and CDR2 from the germline V gene are MNHGY and SAAAGT. Trimming removed 6 bases from V and 9 bases from J, with 12 bases in between. CDR3: CASRVVQLSPLHF. The CDR3 nucleotides read TGTGCCAGCAGAGTTGTTCAGCTTTCACCCCTCCACTTT.